These T cell receptor beta chains were read from a single sample in a study of blood T cell repertoires in COVID-19. Produced via immunoSEQ multiplex PCR; TCRdb's table is partial and in-frame only. The sample shows 110,000 to 150,000 clones, 70% to 90% of them seen only once. Sequenced input: peripheral blood. Receptors originate from a woman of 80 years or more with acute or convalescent COVID-19. Each CDR3 is given with its conserved first and last residue. D genes are given only for firm matches. The size entry is marked missing in some rows and otherwise reads once, few, many or a size class.

j_call clone_size d_call v_call cdr3_aa cdr3_nt
TRBJ2-7 - TRBD2 TRBV9 CASTRGSGGAIYEQYF TGTGCCAGCACGAGAGGTAGCGGGGGGGCCATCTACGAGCAGTACTTC
TRBJ1-5 - TRBD1 TRBV19 CASSWDRFSDRAYSNQPQHF TGTGCCAGTAGTTGGGACAGATTTAGTGATAGGGCTTATAGCAATCAGCCCCAGCATTTT
TRBJ2-3 - TRBD2 TRBV5-1 CASNIAGASTDTQYF TGCGCCAGCAATATAGCGGGGGCCAGCACAGATACGCAGTATTTT
TRBJ1-6 - - TRBV2 CAGAWETGLNNSPLHF TGTGCCGGCGCGTGGGAGACAGGTCTGAATAATTCACCCCTCCACTTT
TRBJ2-7 once - TRBV5-6 CASTRQVGEQYF TGTGCCAGCACCCGACAGGTCGGCGAGCAGTACTTC
TRBJ1-1 - TRBD1 TRBV4-2 CASSQYEGAETEAFF TGTGCCAGCAGCCAGTACGAGGGGGCGGAAACTGAAGCTTTCTTT
TRBJ2-7 - - TRBV11-2 CASSLIVSPVDEQYF TGTGCCAGCAGCTTAATAGTCTCCCCGGTCGACGAGCAGTACTTC
TRBJ1-1 - TRBD1 TRBV5-1 CASSLDGQGTEAFF TGCGCCAGCAGCTTGGATGGACAGGGCACTGAAGCTTTCTTT
TRBJ1-1 - - TRBV12-1 CASSFSGGLGLTEAFF TGTGCCAGCAGCTTTTCGGGAGGATTGGGGTTGACTGAAGCTTTCTTT
TRBJ1-2 - - TRBV18 CASSPGREGYGYTF TGTGCCAGCTCACCAGGCAGGGAAGGATATGGCTACACCTTC
TRBJ2-7 once - TRBV7-2 CASSLASQAIYEQYF TGTGCCAGCAGCTTAGCCTCGCAGGCGATCTACGAGCAGTACTTC
TRBJ2-5 once - TRBV7-9 CASSLQGETQYF TGTGCCAGCAGCTTACAGGGAGAGACCCAGTACTTC
TRBJ1-5 - - TRBV28 CASSWAGAAAEPQHF TGTGCCAGCAGTTGGGCAGGGGCCGCCGCAGAGCCCCAGCATTTT
TRBJ1-1 - - TRBV6-5 CAVHARQMNTEAFF TGTGCCGTACACGCCCGTCAGATGAACACTGAAGCTTTCTTT
TRBJ1-3 - - TRBV4-1 CASSQGPGNTIYF TGCGCCAGCAGCCAAGGACCGGGGAACACCATATATTTT
TRBJ1-4 - - TRBV5-1 CASRSAGGGTNEKLFF TGCGCCAGCAGATCGGCGGGGGGAGGAACTAATGAAAAACTGTTTTTT
TRBJ1-3 - - TRBV7-2 CASTIQGRNTIYF TGTGCCAGCACCATTCAGGGAAGAAACACCATATATTTT